These 20 T cell receptor beta chains came from one sample sequenced in a study of blood T cell repertoires in COVID-19. Data came from immunoSEQ multiplex PCR; TCRdb stores just in-frame clones and leaves some out. The data hold fewer than 110,000 clones, with more than 85% observed a single time. Sequences were obtained from peripheral blood. These receptors were collected from a human donor in a cohort sampled during active COVID-19.

This clone appeared once. This chain joins TRBV28 and TRBJ1-3; no clear D. The CDR3 is 15 amino acids. The germline V gene encodes CDR1 MDHEN and CDR2 SYDVKM. V gave up 7 bases and J gave up 4 bases, with 17 bases separating them. Here the CDR3 reads CASITFGGEGNTIYF. DNA of the CDR3: TGTGCCAGCATTACCTTTGGAGGCGAAGGAAACACCATATATTTT.

This chain uses TRBV7-8 with TRBJ2-3; TRBD1 matches 8 bases. With V trimmed by 3 bases and J by 2 bases, 7 bases remained unmatched. This CDR3 has 16 amino acids. From germline, CDR1 is SGHVS and CDR2 FQNEAQ. The CDR3 sequence: CASSLSGGASTDTQYF. The CDR3 DNA is TGTGCCAGCAGCTTGTCAGGGGGCGCGTCCACAGATACGCAGTATTTT.

The chain employs TRBV6-5 and TRBJ1-1; D is ambiguous. Trimming left V 6 bases short and J 8 bases short, with 7 bases between. The germline CDR1 and CDR2 sequences are MNHEY and SVGAGI. The CDR3 loop spans 10 amino acids. This chain's CDR3 is CASRGPEAFF. CDR3 nucleotide sequence: TGTGCCAGCAGGGGCCCCGAAGCTTTCTTT.

The sample holds one count of this clone. The V call is TRBV7-2, the J call TRBJ1-2; no clear D. Germline CDR1 is SGHTA and CDR2 is FQGNSA. V lost 1 base to trimming and J lost 2 bases, with 5 bases between them. The CDR3 extends over 13 amino acids. This CDR3 is CASSLVSNYGYTF. DNA of the CDR3: TGTGCCAGCAGCTTAGTATCGAACTATGGCTACACCTTC.

The chain recombines TRBV11-2 with TRBJ1-6; 9 bases fit TRBD1. The CDR3 loop spans 16 amino acids. The V and J ends lost 5 bases and 10 bases, in that order; junction bases with no gene match: 12. Germline V lookup: CDR1 SGHAT, CDR2 FQNNGV. The CDR3 sequence is CASSAIRDRAKSPLHF. The CDR3 DNA follows: TGTGCCAGCAGCGCCATTAGGGACAGGGCTAAGTCACCCCTCCACTTT. Drawing the rest from reference TRBV11-2 and TRBJ1-6, the complete variable domain is EAGVAQSPRYKIIEKRQSVAFWCNPISGHATLYWYQQILGQGPKLLIQFQNNGVVDDSQLPKDRFSAERLKGVDSTLKIQPAKLEDSAVYLCASSAIRDRAKSPLHFGNGTRLTVT.

V is TRBV16 and J is TRBJ2-7, with D possibly being TRBD1 (6 bases). Trimming left V 2 bases short and J 4 bases short, with 12 bases between. The CDR3 extends over 14 amino acids. Germline CDR1 and CDR2: KGHSY and FQNENV. The CDR3 DNA reads as TGTGCCAGCAGCCAACAGCAGGGGCGGTACGAGCAGTACTTC. Its translation is CASSQQQGRYEQYF.

This chain uses TRBV19 with TRBJ2-3; TRBD2 matches 10 bases. The CDR3 loop spans 16 amino acids. The ends lost 3 bases at V and 8 bases at J; junction bases unmatched: 11. Per germline, CDR1 LNHDA and CDR2 SQIVND (reference sequence). The CDR3 here is CASSMTSSGSSGTQYF. The DNA for the CDR3 is TGTGCCAGTAGTATGACGTCTAGCGGGAGCTCGGGTACGCAGTATTTT.

This chain links TRBV6-4 with TRBJ2-7; 10 bases align to TRBD1. The CDR3 has 17 amino acids. With 0 bases clipped from V and 1 base from J, the junction kept 6 bases outside the gene matches. Germline loops: CDR1 MRHNA, CDR2 SNTAGT. The CDR3 protein is CASSDSLTGGGSYEQYF. CDR3 DNA sequence: TGTGCCAGCAGTGACTCACTGACAGGGGGCGGGTCCTACGAGCAGTACTTC.

The J gene is TRBJ2-3, the V gene TRBV7-3; 10 bases line up with TRBD2. This CDR3 contains 14 residues. CDR1 is SGHTA and CDR2 is FQGTGA in the germline V gene. V trimming: 5 bases; J trimming: 2 bases; junction bases outside the gene matches: 1. The chain's CDR3 is CASSSGGATDTQYF. As DNA, the CDR3 is TGTGCCAGCAGCAGCGGGGGGGCCACAGATACGCAGTATTTT.

This clone was observed once. The rearrangement links TRBV7-3 to TRBJ2-1, with TRBD2 identical over 13 bases. V dropped 3 bases and J dropped 8; count of bases not matched to a gene: 7. The CDR3 totals 16 residues. The germline gives CDR1 SGHTA, CDR2 FQGTGA. CDR3 sequence: CASSLTLAGGPHEQFF. CDR3 nucleotides: TGTGCCAGCAGCTTGACACTAGCGGGGGGGCCGCATGAGCAGTTCTTC.

The CDR3: CASRDTGGQETQYF. CDR3 nucleotides: TGCGCCAGCAGAGATACAGGGGGGCAAGAGACCCAGTACTTC. The chain combines TRBV4-1 with TRBJ2-5, with TRBD1 identical over 8 bases. Trimming at V came to 6 bases and at J to 2 bases, leaving 5 bases not matched to a gene. The CDR3 consists of 14 residues. Germline V gene lookup returns CDR1 MGHRA and CDR2 YSYEKL.

This rearrangement joins TRBV3-1 (or the pseudogene TRBV3-2) to TRBJ1-5; 8 positions agree with TRBD1. The CDR3 runs 14 residues. Per germline, CDR1 LGHDT and CDR2 YNNKEL (reference sequence). V lost 4 bases to trimming and J lost 5 bases; unmatched junction nucleotides: 4. The DNA for the CDR3 is TGTGCCAGCAGCCTCGGACAGGGTGATCAGCCCCAGCATTTT. This sequence encodes CASSLGQGDQPQHF.

This clone was seen only a few times. V is TRBV27 and J is TRBJ2-1; TRBD2 agrees at 10 bases. The CDR3 spans 16 residues. CDR1 MNHEY and CDR2 SMNVEV come from the germline V gene (reference sequence). Trimming cost V 4 bases and J 6 bases; bases outside gene matches: 9. CDR3 protein: CASSSTLAGDRNEQFF. As DNA, the CDR3 is TGTGCCAGCAGTTCGACTCTAGCGGGAGATCGCAATGAGCAGTTCTTC.

The V and J genes are TRBV4-1 and TRBJ2-7, with D possibly being TRBD1 (6 bases). From germline, CDR1 is MGHRA and CDR2 YSYEKL. The CDR3 consists of 15 residues. V was clipped by 0 bases and J by 3 bases, with 12 bases between them. CDR3 protein: CASSQDPQGSYEQYF. The CDR3 nucleotides are TGCGCCAGCAGCCAAGACCCACAGGGAAGCTACGAGCAGTACTTC.

The gene calls are TRBV19 and TRBJ2-2; 15 nucleotides align to TRBD2. Unmatched junction bases numbered 12, after V lost 3 bases and J lost 4 bases. CDR1 LNHDA and CDR2 SQIVND come from the germline V gene (reference sequence). The CDR3 totals 20 residues. In nucleotides, the CDR3 is TGTGCCAGTAGTATCAAACGGACTAGCGGGAGGGATGGTGGCACCGGGGAGCTGTTTTTT. Amino acids: CASSIKRTSGRDGGTGELFF.

V gene TRBV29-1 combines with J gene TRBJ2-7; the match to TRBD1 covers 8 bases. CDR1 and CDR2 from the germline V gene are SQVTM and ANQGSEA. V dropped 0 bases and J dropped 3; count of bases not matched to a gene: 10. This CDR3 comprises 16 residues. CDR3 nucleotides: TGCAGCGTTGAAGATCGTCAGGACAGGGATCTCTACGAGCAGTACTTC. Residues: CSVEDRQDRDLYEQYF.

V and J are TRBV6-2 or TRBV6-3 and TRBJ1-2, with D unclear. V lost 2 bases to trimming and J lost 5 bases, with 9 bases between them. The CDR3 is 13 residues long. Germline CDR1 and CDR2: MNHEY and SVGEGT. CDR3 loop: CASSYDRTYGYTF. The CDR3, as DNA: TGTGCCAGCAGTTACGATAGAACTTATGGCTACACCTTC.

This clone was seen once. The DNA of the CDR3 is TGTGCCAGCAGCTTAGTGGGGACAGGCCCCTACGAGCAGTACTTC. Translation: CASSLVGTGPYEQYF. The V and J genes are TRBV7-2 and TRBJ2-7; the match to TRBD1 covers 8 bases. After removal of 1 base from V and 2 bases from J, the junction contained 4 bases not matched to a gene. Germline assignment: CDR1 SGHTA and CDR2 FQGNSA. The CDR3 is made up of 15 amino acids.

The chain carries TRBV19 and TRBJ2-1; 7 positions match TRBD2. The CDR3 has 16 amino acids. Germline trimming cut 4 bases from V and 3 bases from J; bases unmatched to any gene: 9. Germline CDR1 is LNHDA and CDR2 is SQIVND (reference sequence). CDR3 protein: CASSSGGGLYYNEQFF. In DNA form, the CDR3 reads TGTGCCAGTAGTAGCGGGGGAGGACTGTACTACAATGAGCAGTTCTTC.

The chain combines TRBV19 with TRBJ1-6, with 11 bases fitting TRBD1. The junction had 7 bases not matched to a gene; V was cut back by 5 bases and J by 7 bases. The CDR3 is 16 residues long. Germline lookup yields CDR1 LNHDA and CDR2 SQIVND (reference sequence). The CDR3 nucleotides read TGTGCCAGTAGTGCCCGGACAGGGGGCCTGAATTCACCCCTCCACTTT. This codes for CASSARTGGLNSPLHF. The whole variable domain, remainder taken from reference TRBV19 and TRBJ1-6, is DGGITQSPKYLFRKEGQNVTLSCEQNLNHDAMYWYRQDPGQGLRLIYYSQIVNDFQKGDIAEGYSVSREKKESFPLTVTSAQKNPTAFYLCASSARTGGLNSPLHFGNGTRLTVT.